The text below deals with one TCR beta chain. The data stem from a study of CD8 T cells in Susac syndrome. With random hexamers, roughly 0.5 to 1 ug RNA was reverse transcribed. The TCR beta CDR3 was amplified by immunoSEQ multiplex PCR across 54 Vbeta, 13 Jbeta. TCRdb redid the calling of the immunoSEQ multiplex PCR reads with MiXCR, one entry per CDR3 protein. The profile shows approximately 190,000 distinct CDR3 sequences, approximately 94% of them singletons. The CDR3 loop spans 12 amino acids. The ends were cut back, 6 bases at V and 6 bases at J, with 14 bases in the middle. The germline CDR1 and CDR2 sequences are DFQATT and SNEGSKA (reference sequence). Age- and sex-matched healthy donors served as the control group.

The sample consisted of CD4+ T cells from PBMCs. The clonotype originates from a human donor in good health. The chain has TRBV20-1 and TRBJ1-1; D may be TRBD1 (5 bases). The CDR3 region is CSAPETGAEAFF. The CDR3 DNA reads TGCAGTGCCCCCGAAACAGGTGCTGAAGCTTTCTTT.